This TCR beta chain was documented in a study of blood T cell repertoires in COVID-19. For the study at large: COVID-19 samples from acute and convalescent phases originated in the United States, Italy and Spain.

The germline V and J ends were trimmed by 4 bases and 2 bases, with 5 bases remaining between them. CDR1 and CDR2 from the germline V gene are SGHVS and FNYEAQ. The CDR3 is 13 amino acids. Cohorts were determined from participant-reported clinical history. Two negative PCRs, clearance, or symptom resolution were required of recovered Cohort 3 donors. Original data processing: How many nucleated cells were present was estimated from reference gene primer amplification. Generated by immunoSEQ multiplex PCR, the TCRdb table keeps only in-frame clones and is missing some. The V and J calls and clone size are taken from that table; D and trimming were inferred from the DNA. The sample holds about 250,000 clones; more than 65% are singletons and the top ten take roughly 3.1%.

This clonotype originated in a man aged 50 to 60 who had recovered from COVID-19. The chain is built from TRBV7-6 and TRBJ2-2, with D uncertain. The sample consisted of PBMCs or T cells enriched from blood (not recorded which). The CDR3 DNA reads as TGTGCCAGCAGCTCCTTCAACACCGGGGAGCTGTTTTTT. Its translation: CASSSFNTGELFF. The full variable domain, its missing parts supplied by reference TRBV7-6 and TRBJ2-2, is GAGVSQSPRYKVTKRGQDVALRCDPISGHVSLYWYRQALGQGPEFLTYFNYEAQQDKSGLPNDRFSAERPEGSISTLTIQRTEQRDSAMYRCASSSFNTGELFFGEGSRLTVL.